The rows below give T cell receptor beta chains drawn from one sample of a study of T-cell reconstitution after alpha-beta-depleted transplantation in children. TCRdb passed the PCR reads through MiXCR, listing each CDR3 protein once. Here the sample spans approximately 640,000 distinct CDR3 sequences, around 17% being singletons. The starting material was PBMCs from the stem cell graft donor, obtained from the stem cell graft. These receptors all stem from a human donor who donated a stem cell graft to a child with acute myeloid leukemia. CDR3s include the opening cysteine and the closing phenylalanine or tryptophan. D genes are given only for firm matches. Clone size is not always given. Where it is, it says once, few, many or a class for expanded clones.

NA,TRBV21-1,many,TRBJ2-5,TGTGCCAGCAGCACAGGGGGAGAAGAGACCCAGTACTTC,CASSTGGEETQYF
TRBD2,TRBV6-1,many,TRBJ2-1,TGTGCCAGCAGCCTAGCGGGGGGGCCAAATGAGCAGTTCTTC,CASSLAGGPNEQFF
NA,TRBV6-1,NA,TRBJ2-5,TGTGCCAGCAGACGGACACCGGAGGAGGGGACCCAGTACTTC,CASRRTPEEGTQYF
TRBD2,TRBV5-6,many,TRBJ2-5,TGTGCCAGCAGCTTCCGACTAGCAGGAGAGACCCAGTACTTC,CASSFRLAGETQYF
NA,TRBV7-2,many,TRBJ2-1,TGTGCCAGCAGCCTCTTTCAAAGCCGGGGGGAGCAGTTCTTC,CASSLFQSRGEQFF
NA,TRBV5-1,few,TRBJ1-2,TGCGCCAGCAGCTTGGATATAGGAGATCTCTTCTATGGCTACACCTTC,CASSLDIGDLFYGYTF
TRBD1,TRBV28,many,TRBJ1-2,TGTGCCAGCATCCGCCAGGGGACAGCTAACTATGGCTACACCTTC,CASIRQGTANYGYTF
NA,TRBV13,NA,TRBJ1-2,TGTGCCAGCAGCCCAGAGAAGGGGAGGGCTAGGTATGGCTACACCTTC,CASSPEKGRARYGYTF
NA,TRBV10-3,many,TRBJ2-6,TGTGCCATCAGTTCCGGGACATTAAGCCCTGGGGCCAACGTCCTGACTTTC,CAISSGTLSPGANVLTF
NA,TRBV19,NA,TRBJ2-5,TGTGCCAGTAGTATAGACCTATTCGGGGGGACCCAGTACTTC,CASSIDLFGGTQYF
NA,TRBV29-1,many,TRBJ2-3,TGCAGCCTGCTGGGGGGGCCAGCAACTACAGATACGCAGTATTTT,CSLLGGPATTDTQYF
NA,TRBV20-1,NA,TRBJ2-3,TGCAGTGCTAGAGGGGTTACTAGCACAGATACGCAGTATTTT,CSARGVTSTDTQYF
NA,TRBV7-2,few,TRBJ1-5,TGTGCCAGCAGCTCGTTGGGGGGGACGAGTCTACAGCCCCAGCATTTT,CASSSLGGTSLQPQHF
TRBD1,TRBV20-1,many,TRBJ2-3,TGCAGTTTGGGACAGCCCACAGATACGCAGTATTTT,CSLGQPTDTQYF
NA,TRBV29-1,many,TRBJ2-2,TGCAGCGCTTGCCGGGTTCGGGACACCGGGGAGCTGTTTTTT,CSACRVRDTGELFF
TRBD1,TRBV20-1,many,TRBJ2-2,TGCAGTGCTATTGGGACAGGACAAACTGGGACCGGGGAGCTGTTTTTT,CSAIGTGQTGTGELFF
NA,TRBV6-2/TRBV6-3,few,TRBJ2-3,TGTGCCAGCAGTTACCTGGGGCCTGCAATCCTCGATACGCAGTATTTT,CASSYLGPAILDTQYF
NA,TRBV11-3,NA,TRBJ2-5,TGTGCCAGCAGCTATTATTCAGAGGAGACCCAGTACTTC,CASSYYSEETQYF
NA,TRBV28,NA,TRBJ2-5,TGTGCCAGCAGTGAGGCGTTACAAGAGACCCAGTACTTC,CASSEALQETQYF
NA,TRBV9,few,TRBJ2-7,TGTGCCAGCAGCGTAGGGGCTAGCGCCGAGCAGTACTTC,CASSVGASAEQYF
NA,TRBV20-1,many,TRBJ1-5,TGCAGTGCAGGGTATAGCAATCAGCCCCAGCATTTT,CSAGYSNQPQHF
NA,TRBV12-3/TRBV12-4,many,TRBJ2-3,TGTGCCAGCAGTTTTTTGAGGGGACAACCTTTCACAGATACGCAGTATTTT,CASSFLRGQPFTDTQYF
NA,TRBV24-1,NA,TRBJ1-5,TGTGCCACCAGTGACAGGGACAATCAGCCCCAGCATTTT,CATSDRDNQPQHF
NA,TRBV7-2,many,TRBJ1-5,TGTGCCAGCAGCCCGGGAGGGGGAACGGGCAATCAGCCCCAGCATTTT,CASSPGGGTGNQPQHF
NA,TRBV20-1,NA,TRBJ2-1,TGCAGTGCTCCCGGGACACAACCCTACAATGAGCAGTTCTTC,CSAPGTQPYNEQFF
NA,TRBV7-2,many,TRBJ2-3,TGTGCCAGCAGCTTAGAGGCTAGCGCCACAGATACGCAGTATTTT,CASSLEASATDTQYF
NA,TRBV7-8,NA,TRBJ2-3,TGTGCCAGCAGCTTTGGGCCGGATACGCAGTATTTT,CASSFGPDTQYF
NA,TRBV29-1,many,TRBJ1-5,TGCAGCGCATCAGTCGACTATAGCAATCAGCCCCAGCATTTT,CSASVDYSNQPQHF
TRBD2,TRBV7-3,few,TRBJ2-3,TGTGCCAGCAGCCTTCGACGGGGGGGACCGTATGCAACAGATACGCAGTATTTT,CASSLRRGGPYATDTQYF
NA,TRBV12-3/TRBV12-4,NA,TRBJ2-2,TGTGCCAGCAGTTTCGGCAGGGTGTTTCGGGAGCTGTTTTTT,CASSFGRVFRELFF
TRBD2,TRBV7-9,NA,TRBJ2-1,TGTGCCAGCAGCCCCTCGCGGGGGGGAAGAGGTAGCAATGAGCAGTTCTTC,CASSPSRGGRGSNEQFF
NA,TRBV5-1,NA,TRBJ1-2,TGCGCCAGCAGCCCCTTAGGTCCGGGGCAGAATGGCTACACCTTC,CASSPLGPGQNGYTF
TRBD1,TRBV15,many,TRBJ2-2,TGTGCCACCAGCAGACGCGACAGGGCAACCGGGGAGCTGTTTTTT,CATSRRDRATGELFF
TRBD1,TRBV7-9,NA,TRBJ1-1,TGTGCCAGCAGCTCAGGGACAGGGAATGAAGCTTTCTTT,CASSSGTGNEAFF
NA,TRBV7-8,few,TRBJ2-1,TGTGCCAGCAGCTTATCGATGTCGCGTGCGCAGTTCTTC,CASSLSMSRAQFF
TRBD1,TRBV20-1,NA,TRBJ2-1,TGCTGTGCAGGGCTTACAGGGGCAGCGAGATACAATGAGCAGTTCTTC,CCAGLTGAARYNEQFF
NA,TRBV4-3,NA,TRBJ2-3,TGCGCCAGCAGCCAAGATGTAGCCAGCACAGATACGCAGTATTTT,CASSQDVASTDTQYF
NA,TRBV6-1,many,TRBJ2-5,TGTGCCAGCAACGACAAGACCCAGTACTTC,CASNDKTQYF
NA,TRBV12-3/TRBV12-4,many,TRBJ2-7,TGTGCCAGCAGTTTGGGGAATGAGGACGAGCAGTACTTC,CASSLGNEDEQYF
NA,TRBV5-5,NA,TRBJ2-4,TGTGCCAGCAGCCCCCATCCCGCTCGGGGGAACATTCAGTACTTC,CASSPHPARGNIQYF
TRBD1,TRBV20-1,many,TRBJ1-1,TGCAGTGCTAGTGGCAGGGGGAACGCTGAAGCTTTCTTT,CSASGRGNAEAFF
NA,TRBV5-1,NA,TRBJ1-4,TGCGCCAGCAGCTTCGAGGGGGAAGGTGAAAAACTGTTTTTT,CASSFEGEGEKLFF